This T cell receptor (beta chain) was retrieved from a study of identical twins. The CDR3 contains 16 residues. With 3 bases removed from V and 2 bases from J, the gap between germline ends came to 16 bases. The germline V gene has CDR1 SGDLS and CDR2 YYNGEE. Study results and limitations: Models predicted less out-of-frame TCR alpha sharing in monozygotic twins than was found. Twins' surplus sharing was weaker for beta out-of-frame sequences. Partly confounded zero-insertion analyses could result from invariant MAIT and iNKT cells.

Unique molecular identifiers were present on cDNA, and template switching added a universal primer site. TCRdb reprocessed the 5' RACE reads with MiXCR, giving one entry per CDR3 protein. This repertoire shows approximately 230,000 distinct CDR3 sequences, 11% to 15% found once; its top ten account for 8.8%. For this clonotype: Its specificity is unknown.

This sequence joins TRBV9 and TRBJ2-3; the D gene is possibly TRBD2 (6 bases). This clonotype was obtained from a woman under 30 in good health. The sample was memory (CD45RO+) T cells sorted from blood. As DNA, the CDR3 is TGTGCCAGCAGCGCCCCTCCCGGGACTTTCACAGATACGCAGTATTTT. The encoded protein is CASSAPPGTFTDTQYF.